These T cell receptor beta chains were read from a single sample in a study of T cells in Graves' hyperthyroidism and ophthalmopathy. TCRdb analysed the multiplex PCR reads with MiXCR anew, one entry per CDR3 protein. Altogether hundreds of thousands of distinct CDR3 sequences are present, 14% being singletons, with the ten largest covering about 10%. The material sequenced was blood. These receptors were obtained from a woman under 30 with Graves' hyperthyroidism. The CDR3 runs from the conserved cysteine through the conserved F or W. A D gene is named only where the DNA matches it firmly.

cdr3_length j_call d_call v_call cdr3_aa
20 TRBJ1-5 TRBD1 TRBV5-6 CASSLGFRDSTAYSNQPQHF
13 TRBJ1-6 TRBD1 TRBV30 CAWSQTGDSPLHF
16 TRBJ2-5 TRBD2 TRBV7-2 CASSLALLAGGETQYF
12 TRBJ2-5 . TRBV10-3 CAISILGETQYF
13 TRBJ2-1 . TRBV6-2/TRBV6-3 CASRVGAGNEQFF
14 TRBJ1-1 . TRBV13 CASSLGQPNTEAFF
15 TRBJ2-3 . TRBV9 CASSVGVLGTDTQYF
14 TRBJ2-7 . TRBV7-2 CASSSTWTPYEQYF
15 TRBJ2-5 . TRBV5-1 CASSLPDSDYETQYF
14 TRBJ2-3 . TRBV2 CASKDYYVSDTQYF
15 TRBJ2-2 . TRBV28 CASSPGPGVAGELFF
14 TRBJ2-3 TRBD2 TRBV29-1 CSVDVAGGPDTQYF
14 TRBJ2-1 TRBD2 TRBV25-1 CASRLAGGNNEQFF
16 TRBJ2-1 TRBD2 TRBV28 CASHHPRTSGRNEQFF
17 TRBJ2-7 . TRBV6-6 CASSYSPSPGAAYEQYF
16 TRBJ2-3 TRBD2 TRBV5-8 CASSLWGGRASDTQYF
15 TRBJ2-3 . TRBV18 CASSPPGKRPDTQYF
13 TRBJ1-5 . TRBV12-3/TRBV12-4 CASSGQMDQPQHF
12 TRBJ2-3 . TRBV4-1 CASSGHSDTQYF
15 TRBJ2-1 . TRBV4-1 CASSLSATQVAEQFF
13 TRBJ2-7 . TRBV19 CASSIWGAHEQYF
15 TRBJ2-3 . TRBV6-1 CASSESHWLTDTQYF
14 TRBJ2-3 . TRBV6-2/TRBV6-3 CASTQDGNTDAQYF
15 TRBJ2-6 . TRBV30 CAWSGARSGANVLTF
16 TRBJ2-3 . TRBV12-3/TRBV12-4 CASSLWRGASTDTQYF
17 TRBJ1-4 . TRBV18 CASSPRPRQADWRKLFF
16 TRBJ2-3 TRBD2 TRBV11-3 CASRLSAGARTDTQYF
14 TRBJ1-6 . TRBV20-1 CSAKVPGLNSPLHF
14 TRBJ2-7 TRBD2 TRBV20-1 CSARVSGRGYEQYF
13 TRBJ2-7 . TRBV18 CASSSGGNYEQYF
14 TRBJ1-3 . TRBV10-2 CASKGLTSGNTIYF
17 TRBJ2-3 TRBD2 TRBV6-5 CASSYETSGSRADTQYF
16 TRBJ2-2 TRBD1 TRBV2 CASGWAGTGNTGELFF
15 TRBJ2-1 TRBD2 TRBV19 CASSPGTNFYNEQFF
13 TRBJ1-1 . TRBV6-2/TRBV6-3 CASSPDEGTEAFF
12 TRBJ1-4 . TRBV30 CAWSKEGQKLFF
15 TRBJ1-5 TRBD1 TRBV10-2 CASSGRDRGNQPQHF
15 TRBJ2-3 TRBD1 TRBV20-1 CSAKVADRLTDTQYF
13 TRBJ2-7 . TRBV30 CAWSVPEGYEQYF
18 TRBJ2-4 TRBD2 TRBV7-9 CASSSYRLAGLTKNIQYF
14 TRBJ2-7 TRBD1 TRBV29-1 CSVIGQGSSYEQYF
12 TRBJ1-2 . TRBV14 CASSQPGYGYTF
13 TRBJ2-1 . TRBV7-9 CASSLVEGNEQFF
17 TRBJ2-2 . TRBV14 CASSQARPGGPTGELFF
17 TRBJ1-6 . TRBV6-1 CASTITTSRGNNSPLHF
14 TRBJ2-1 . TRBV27 CASSQDSPYNEQFF
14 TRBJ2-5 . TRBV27 CASSLQRGQETQYF
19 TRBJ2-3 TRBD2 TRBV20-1 CSAREYLAGEWGSTDTQYF